The source of this TCR beta chain is a study of beta chain features in type 1 diabetes (dated by TCRdb to 2016 to 2019). Broadly, across the study: Mean age, gender distribution, total cell number and subset yield did not differ between patients and healthy donors. Across all samples, around 100 million sorted cells were examined, and cell number per subset correlated strongly with RNA yield. Whereas all 30 or so donors provided naive and central memory subsets, regulatory and stem cell-like memory subsets were isolated from just 8 patients and roughly eight healthy donors. The study compared the TCRB repertoires of sorted circulating CD4+ T cell subsets in recently diagnosed type 1 diabetes patients with those in matched healthy donors. The full study reports these points: Because the HLA sub-analyses included only small numbers of individuals, any influence of HLA type on TCRB rearrangement was left unresolved. Naive, central memory and regulatory TCRB repertoires appeared to be more similar among patients than among healthy donors. PCR may preferentially amplify shorter templates, but because patient and control samples were amplified and corrected together, any resulting skew would affect both groups equally. In all four CD4+ subsets, TCRB CDR3 length was moderately but significantly shorter in type 1 diabetes patients. Because cDNA rather than genomic DNA was sequenced, highly expressing activated cells could have been over-represented, although no difference in activation and CD3 levels was found between groups. At VDJ recombination sites, type 1 diabetes patients had fewer insertions and more deleted nucleotides, which implies abnormalities in thymic rearrangement.

This clone was counted between two and nine times. Its specific antigen is unknown. No quality values exist for individual bases; no much larger clone is one base distant. Each donor gave one peripheral blood draw, approximately 110 mL on average, collected into heparinised tubes. A BD FACSAria II was used to sort naive, central memory, regulatory and stem cell-like memory CD4+ T cells with a panel that included CD45RO, CCR7, CD25, CD127, CD95 and CD27. Purity was above 95% for every sorted population. PBMCs were isolated immediately by Lymphoprep density gradient centrifugation and stained directly without culture. Samples were stained and sorted in pairs, with one healthy donor and one patient per experiment, so that batch effects were minimized. All of the isolated RNA was reverse transcribed with the High Capacity cDNA Reverse Transcription Kit, so expressed TCRB transcripts were sequenced. Deep immunoSEQ sequencing was applied to naive, central memory and regulatory T cell samples, giving an average of around 3.8 million total reads per sample. After sorted cells were lysed in RLT buffer, RNA was extracted with DNase-treated RNeasy Micro or Mini kits, with the choice depending on cell number. Each cell subset was processed on its own to prevent cross-contamination, while patient and healthy donor samples were processed together. The immunoSEQ multiplex PCR was used to amplify TCRB sequences from cDNA, yielding 87-bp fragments that span the CDR3 region. The amplicons were sequenced using the Illumina HiSeq platform. As for how the authors treated the data: PCR bias was corrected computationally using synthetic template baselines, and reads within Hamming distance 2 were collapsed, with unmergeable singletons discarded. Reads were aligned against IMGT so that V, D and J genes, CDR3 length and insertions or deletions at six rearrangement sites could be assigned. Within each subset, clonotype counts were normalized to sorted cell number, and only after that were true diversity and Gini coefficients computed with the tcR R package. The overlap coefficient, calculated on TCRB nucleotide sequences, was used to measure repertoire sharing. TCRdb retrieved this table from immuneACCESS and kept in-frame rearrangements only. Not all clones are present; in checked studies, unresolved V genes account for under half, and no reason is known for the remainder. D and trimming come from the DNA, and the V and J calls and clone size come from that table. The sample table contains about 150,000 clones; only one count was recorded for around 8.5% of them. The leading ten clones occupy 0.55% to 0.65% of the sample.

The sample was central memory CD4+ T cells from blood. The TCR was taken from a man aged 18 to 29 in good health.

The CDR3 has the sequence CASSLYRTGGKETQYF. In nucleotide form, the sequence is TGTGCCAGCAGCCTATATCGGACAGGGGGCAAAGAGACCCAGTACTTC. Here the chain combines TRBV5-4 and TRBJ2-5, with 11 central nucleotides matching TRBD1. The CDR3 has 16 amino acids, counting the end cysteine and phenylalanine. Here the CDR3 DNA is all that survives: 48 bases in frame from base 1. The germline V gene (reference sequence) specifies SGHNT as CDR1 and YYREEE as CDR2. V ends up 4 bases short and J 3 bases short, with an unmatched junction base count of 8.